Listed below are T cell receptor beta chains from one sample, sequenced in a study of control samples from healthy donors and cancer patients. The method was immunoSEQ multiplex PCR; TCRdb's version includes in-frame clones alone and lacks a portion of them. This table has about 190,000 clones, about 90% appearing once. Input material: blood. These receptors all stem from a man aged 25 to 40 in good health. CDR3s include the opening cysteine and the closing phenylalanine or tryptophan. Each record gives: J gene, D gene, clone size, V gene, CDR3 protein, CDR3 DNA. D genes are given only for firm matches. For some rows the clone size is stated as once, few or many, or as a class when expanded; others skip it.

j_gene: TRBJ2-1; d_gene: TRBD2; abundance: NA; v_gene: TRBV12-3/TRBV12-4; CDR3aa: CASSLGLAGEQFF; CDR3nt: TGTGCCAGCAGTTTAGGACTAGCGGGTGAGCAGTTCTTC
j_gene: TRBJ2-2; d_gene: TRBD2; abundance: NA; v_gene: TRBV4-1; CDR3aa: CASSHRTSGGRTGELFF; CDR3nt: TGCGCCAGCAGCCATAGGACTAGCGGGGGGAGGACCGGGGAGCTGTTTTTT
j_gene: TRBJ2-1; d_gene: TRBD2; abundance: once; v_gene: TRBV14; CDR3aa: CASSHLSGGAGNEQFF; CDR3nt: TGTGCCAGCAGCCACCTCAGCGGGGGGGCCGGCAATGAGCAGTTCTTC
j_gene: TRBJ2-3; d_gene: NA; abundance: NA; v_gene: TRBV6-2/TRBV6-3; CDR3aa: CASSKGDSQGTQYF; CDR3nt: TGTGCCAGCAGTAAAGGGGACTCTCAGGGGACGCAGTATTTT
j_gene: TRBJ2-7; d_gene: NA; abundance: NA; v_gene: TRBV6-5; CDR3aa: CASGRDSPDSYEQYF; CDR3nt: TGTGCCAGCGGCCGAGACAGCCCGGACTCCTACGAGCAGTACTTC
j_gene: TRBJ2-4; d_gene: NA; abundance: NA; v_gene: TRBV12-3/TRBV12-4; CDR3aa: CASSLVGGDIQYF; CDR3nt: TGTGCCAGCAGTTTAGTAGGGGGGGACATTCAGTACTTC
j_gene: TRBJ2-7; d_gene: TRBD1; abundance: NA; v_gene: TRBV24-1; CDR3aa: CATSDLLGTGVKDEQYF; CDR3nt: TGTGCCACCAGTGATTTGCTAGGGACAGGGGTTAAGGACGAGCAGTACTTC
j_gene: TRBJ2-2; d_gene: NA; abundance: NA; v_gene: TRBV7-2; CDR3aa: CASSLARSANTGELFF; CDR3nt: TGTGCCAGCAGCTTAGCGCGGAGCGCGAACACCGGGGAGCTGTTTTTT
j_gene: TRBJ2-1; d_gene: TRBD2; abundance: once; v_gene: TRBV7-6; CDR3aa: CASSPGLADYNEQFF; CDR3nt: TGTGCCAGCAGCCCAGGACTAGCAGATTACAATGAGCAGTTCTTC
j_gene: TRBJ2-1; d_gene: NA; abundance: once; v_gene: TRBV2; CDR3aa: CASRDIGREQFF; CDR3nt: TGTGCCAGCCGGGACATCGGCCGTGAGCAGTTCTTC
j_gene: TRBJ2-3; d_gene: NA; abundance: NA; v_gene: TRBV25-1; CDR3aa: CASSDSGGPTDTQYF; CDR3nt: TGTGCCAGCAGTGATAGTGGGGGGCCCACAGATACGCAGTATTTT
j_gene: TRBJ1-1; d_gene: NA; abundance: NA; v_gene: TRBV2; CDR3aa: CASRERQFSNTEAFF; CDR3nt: TGTGCCAGCAGGGAAAGACAGTTCTCGAACACTGAAGCTTTCTTT
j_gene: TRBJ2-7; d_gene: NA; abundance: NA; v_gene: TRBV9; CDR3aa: CASSVESSGGSYEQYF; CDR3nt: TGTGCCAGCAGCGTAGAGAGTTCGGGCGGCTCCTACGAGCAGTACTTC
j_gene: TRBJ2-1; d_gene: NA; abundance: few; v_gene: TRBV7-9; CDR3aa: CASSSVVNEQFF; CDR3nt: TGTGCCAGCAGTTCAGTCGTCAATGAGCAGTTCTTC
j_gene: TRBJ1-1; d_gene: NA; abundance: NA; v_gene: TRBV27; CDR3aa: CASSHGERTEAFF; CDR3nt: TGTGCCAGCAGCCACGGCGAACGGACTGAAGCTTTCTTT